The rows below give T cell receptor beta chains drawn from one sample of a study of siplizumab effects on memory and regulatory T cells. Generated by immunoSEQ multiplex PCR, the TCRdb table keeps only in-frame clones and is missing some. The table lists approximately 82,000 clones, over 80% of them singletons, with around 1.6% in the top ten. The source material was Tregs sorted from blood. The receptors here all came from a human donor in good health. Both conserved end residues are part of each CDR3. Fields, in order: V gene, D gene, clone size, J gene, CDR3 DNA, CDR3 protein. The D gene is left open where the match is weak. Clone size is shown for a subset of rows, as once, few, many or a class of expanded clone.

TRBV7-9,TRBD1,.,TRBJ2-7,TGTGCCAGCAGCTCCTGGGACAGGCTATCCTACGAGCAGTACTTC,CASSSWDRLSYEQYF
TRBV30,.,once,TRBJ1-4,TGTGCCTGGAGTGTTAAACTTCTAGGGGAAAAACTGTTTTTT,CAWSVKLLGEKLFF
TRBV5-4,.,.,TRBJ1-2,TGTGCCAGCAGGTGGGACCGAGGCTACACCTTC,CASRWDRGYTF
TRBV9,TRBD1,once,TRBJ2-5,TGTGCCAGCAGCGTAGCATTAGACAGGGGTCAAGAGACCCAGTACTTC,CASSVALDRGQETQYF
TRBV25-1,.,few,TRBJ1-2,TGTGCCAGCAGTGAACCCCACCCTGAGACTTCCTCTGGCTACACCTTC,CASSEPHPETSSGYTF
TRBV5-1,.,once,TRBJ2-5,TGCGCCAGCAGCTTGCAGGCCCGGGGAGTCGAGACCCAGTACTTC,CASSLQARGVETQYF
TRBV7-2,TRBD2,.,TRBJ2-3,TGTGCCAGCAGCTCCCCGGCCGGGGGGGTGAACCCCACAGATACGCAGTATTTT,CASSSPAGGVNPTDTQYF
TRBV6-1,.,.,TRBJ2-7,TGTGCTCACAACGTGGGGGGCAACTACGAGCAGTACTTC,CAHNVGGNYEQYF
TRBV2,TRBD2,once,TRBJ2-2,TGTGCCAGCAGAGTAGGGGCGGGGGACACCGGGGAGCTGTTTTTT,CASRVGAGDTGELFF
TRBV11-2,.,many,TRBJ2-5,TGTGCCAGCGGCGTCTTACAAGAGACCCAGTACTTC,CASGVLQETQYF
TRBV7-2,.,once,TRBJ2-3,TGTGCCAGCAGCTTAGCGAGAACTTCCGCAGATACGCAGTATTTT,CASSLARTSADTQYF
TRBV5-6,.,.,TRBJ1-5,TGTGCCAGCAGCTTACTACGTGGGGGAGGGAATCAGCCCCAGCATTTT,CASSLLRGGGNQPQHF
TRBV5-4,.,few,TRBJ1-6,TGTGCCAGCAGCTTTCTGGATTCACCCCTCCACTTT,CASSFLDSPLHF
TRBV6-1,TRBD1,.,TRBJ2-7,TGTGCCAGCAGTGGACAGGGCTACGAGCAGTACTTC,CASSGQGYEQYF
TRBV5-1,TRBD1,.,TRBJ1-2,TGCGCCAGCAGCTTGGGGCCTCGACAGGGGAAGGAGCGAGATGGCTACACCTTC,CASSLGPRQGKERDGYTF
TRBV7-2,.,.,TRBJ1-3,TGTGCCAGCAGCTTAGATGGGGAAAACACCATATATTTT,CASSLDGENTIYF
TRBV10-1,TRBD2,.,TRBJ2-5,TGCGCCAGCAGTGAACTAGCGGGGGGCCCCCAGTACTTC,CASSELAGGPQYF
TRBV6-1,.,.,TRBJ2-5,TGTGCCAGCAGTGATATGGCCCAGTACTTC,CASSDMAQYF
TRBV11-1,.,once,TRBJ2-2,TGTGCCAGCAGCTCCCGCGATTCCAGGGTGGGCACCGGGGAGCTGTTTTTT,CASSSRDSRVGTGELFF
TRBV9,TRBD1,.,TRBJ2-3,TGTGCCAGCAGCGCCGGACAGGGGAATTGGGATACGCAGTATTTT,CASSAGQGNWDTQYF
TRBV30,.,.,TRBJ2-3,TGTGCCTGGGGATTGACGGAAACAGATACGCAGTATTTT,CAWGLTETDTQYF
TRBV27,.,.,TRBJ2-2,TGTGCCAGCAGTTTTATCGTTCCCGGGGAGCTGTTTTTT,CASSFIVPGELFF
TRBV6-5,.,.,TRBJ2-7,TGTGCCAGCAGCAGCGATTCTGGGGACTACGAGCAGTACTTC,CASSSDSGDYEQYF
TRBV9,.,.,TRBJ1-5,TGTGCCAGCAGCGTAGACGCCAATCAGCCCCAGCATTTT,CASSVDANQPQHF
TRBV6-1,TRBD1,once,TRBJ2-1,TGTGCCAGCAGTGCTGAGACAGGGGGTTTCAATGAGCAGTTCTTC,CASSAETGGFNEQFF
TRBV10-3,TRBD2,.,TRBJ2-3,TGTGCCATCTTAGCGGGGGGTGGAGATACGCAGTATTTT,CAILAGGGDTQYF
TRBV28,TRBD2,.,TRBJ2-7,TGTGCCAGCAGCTCGGCGGGGGTCGGGTACGAGCAGTACTTC,CASSSAGVGYEQYF
TRBV6-5,.,.,TRBJ1-2,TGTGCCAGCAGTTACAAGGGATTGGGTGGCTACACCTTC,CASSYKGLGGYTF
TRBV18,.,.,TRBJ1-4,TGTGCCAGCTCACCACCGGGCACTCCGGGGGAAAAACTGTTTTTT,CASSPPGTPGEKLFF
TRBV20-1,.,.,TRBJ2-1,TGCAGAGCAGGGGAGGGTGAGCAGTTCTTC,CRAGEGEQFF
TRBV2,.,.,TRBJ2-7,TGTGCCAGCAGTGGCCGGGCCCAGGCACAGTACTTC,CASSGRAQAQYF
TRBV5-1,.,.,TRBJ2-7,TGCGCCAGCAGCCGGGTCGGTGTCTACGAGCAGTACTTC,CASSRVGVYEQYF
TRBV18,TRBD2,.,TRBJ2-7,TGTGCCAGCTCCCATCCGCGGGGGAACGCCTACGAGCAGTACTTC,CASSHPRGNAYEQYF
TRBV6-1,.,few,TRBJ1-5,TGTGCCAGCAGACGCAGGGATTTACAGCCCCAGCATTTT,CASRRRDLQPQHF
TRBV10-3,.,.,TRBJ1-1,TGTGCCGTACAGGCGGACACTGAAGCTTTCTTT,CAVQADTEAFF
TRBV5-4,TRBD1,few,TRBJ1-2,TGTGCCAGCAGTTCTACCGGGACAGACCTCTATGGCTACACCTTC,CASSSTGTDLYGYTF
TRBV11-1,.,few,TRBJ2-7,TGTGCCAGCAGCTTAACGTTGGAAATCTACGAGCAGTACTTC,CASSLTLEIYEQYF
TRBV6-5,.,.,TRBJ2-5,TGTGCCAGCAACCAGGGTAGTGGGACCCAGTACTTC,CASNQGSGTQYF
TRBV5-6,TRBD1,.,TRBJ2-7,TGTGCCAGCAGCTTTGACAGGGTCGAGCAGTACTTC,CASSFDRVEQYF
TRBV6-5,TRBD1,few,TRBJ1-2,TGTGCCAGCGGGACAGGGGGCATACGTGGCTACACCTTC,CASGTGGIRGYTF
TRBV14,.,.,TRBJ1-3,TGTGCCAGCAGCCAAGATATCCGGCAGGGCTCTGGAAACACCATATATTTT,CASSQDIRQGSGNTIYF
TRBV6-1,TRBD1,.,TRBJ1-6,TGTGCCAGCTACAGGGGGAATAATTCACCCCTCCACTTT,CASYRGNNSPLHF
TRBV2,TRBD2,.,TRBJ2-7,TGTGCCAGCGCTGGCGGGGGGATAGGGGCGAGGGAGCAGTACTTC,CASAGGGIGAREQYF
TRBV4-1,TRBD1,large,TRBJ1-2,TGCGCCAGCAGCCCAGGGACAGGGCTCTATGGCTACACCTTC,CASSPGTGLYGYTF
TRBV7-8,.,.,TRBJ1-3,TGTGCCAGCAGCTCGTGGGGAGTACACTCTGGAAACACCATATATTTT,CASSSWGVHSGNTIYF
TRBV5-1,TRBD1,.,TRBJ2-2,TGCGCCAGCAGGGCCGGGACAGGGAGGACCGGGGAGCTGTTTTTT,CASRAGTGRTGELFF
TRBV29-1,.,.,TRBJ2-7,TGCAGCGTTGAAGGACCAGGGACACCTCCCTACGAGCAGTACTTC,CSVEGPGTPPYEQYF
TRBV18,TRBD1,.,TRBJ1-5,TGTGCCAGCTCACCGGGCGGACAGGGGCGCCCCCAGCATTTT,CASSPGGQGRPQHF
TRBV18,.,once,TRBJ1-2,TGTGCCAGCTCACCAGAGATAGCCGGGAACTATGGCTACACCTTC,CASSPEIAGNYGYTF